This T cell receptor beta chain came from a study of blood T cells in healthy people across ages. General study points: Researchers judged that diversity estimates from one million T cells fell short of true values. No one knew whether donors had CMV, which possibly confounded expanded clonotype changes.

The CDR3 has 12 residues. From germline, CDR1 is SEHNR and CDR2 FQNEAQ (reference sequence). The ends were cut back, 8 bases at V and 2 bases at J, with 10 bases in the middle. It was with a sample-barcoded 5' primer and a J-beta primer mix that a second PCR of about 7 to 12 cycles was run. A single record per CDR3 protein comes from TCRdb applying MiXCR to the 5' RACE reads. The sample has 1.5 million to 2 million distinct CDR3 sequences, just under 50% seen once; the top ten hold less than 2.5%. This clonotype occurred a few times. No antigen is known for it. Sequenced input: blood. The chain uses TRBV7-9 and TRBJ2-7; D remains ambiguous. This TCR was recovered from a woman aged 40 to 49 in good health. CDR3 amino acids: CASRKQPYEQYF. CDR3 DNA sequence: TGTGCCAGCCGGAAGCAACCCTACGAGCAGTACTTC. The variable domain in full, with the rest retrieved from reference TRBV7-9 and TRBJ2-7, is DTGVSQNPRHKITKRGQNVTFRCDPISEHNRLYWYRQTLGQGPEFLTYFQNEAQLEKSRLLSDRFSAERPKGSFSTLEIQRTEQGDSAMYLCASRKQPYEQYFGPGTRLTVT.